Below, 18 T cell receptor beta chains from the same sample are listed, as sequenced in a study of blood T cell repertoires in COVID-19. Data came from immunoSEQ multiplex PCR; TCRdb stores just in-frame clones and leaves some out. The sample records 200,000 to 250,000 clones, approximately 86% being singletons. Sequenced: peripheral blood. These receptors were obtained from a woman aged 55-69 years with active or convalescent COVID-19.

The chain uses TRBV2 and TRBJ2-7, with TRBD1 as a possible D gene (6 bases). The ends were cut back, 10 bases at V and 2 bases at J, with 15 bases in the middle. Per germline, CDR1 SNHLY and CDR2 FYNNEI. CDR3 length: 13 residues. CDR3 nucleotide sequence: TGTGCCACCCTCACGGGACAAGCCTACGAGCAGTACTTC. Translation: CATLTGQAYEQYF.

The chain couples TRBV7-6 to TRBJ2-3; the match to TRBD2 covers 7 bases. The CDR3 is 18 residues long. V was pared by 4 bases and J by 0 bases, with 13 bases of the junction left unmatched. Germline V CDR1 and CDR2: SGHVS, FNYEAQ. The CDR3 sequence: CASSSNPGGGVSTDTQYF. As DNA, the CDR3 is TGTGCCAGCAGCTCGAACCCGGGAGGAGGTGTGAGCACAGATACGCAGTATTTT.

This clone has only one observation. J is TRBJ1-1 and V is TRBV29-1, with D possibly TRBD1 on 5 matching bases. Trimming left V 1 base short and J 5 bases short, with 11 bases between. This CDR3 has 13 residues. The germline gives CDR1 SQVTM, CDR2 ANQGSEA. The CDR3 spells CSVEVGRQTEAFF. CDR3 DNA: TGCAGCGTTGAAGTCGGCAGACAGACTGAAGCTTTCTTT.

A note on this clone: The sample holds other DNA sequences that translate to the same CDR3. The chain carries TRBV5-1 and TRBJ1-1, with TRBD1 matching over 7 bases. The length of the CDR3 is 13 residues. V was clipped by 4 bases and J by 4 bases; unmatched bases: 4. From germline, CDR1 is SGHRS and CDR2 YFSETQ. CDR3 in amino acids: CASSSTGATEAFF. The CDR3 nucleotides read TGCGCCAGCAGCAGTACAGGGGCCACTGAAGCTTTCTTT.

The chain is built from TRBV5-1 and TRBJ2-3; D gene unclear. The CDR3 has 16 residues. V lost 1 base to trimming and J lost 0 bases, with 12 bases between them. Germline CDR1 and CDR2: SGHRS and YFSETQ. The CDR3 sequence is CASSLTTAKSTDTQYF. The DNA of the CDR3 is TGCGCCAGCAGCTTGACTACGGCAAAAAGCACAGATACGCAGTATTTT.

The table lists this clone with a few counts. The J gene is TRBJ2-2, the V gene TRBV4-1; TRBD2 is a possible D gene (5 bases). Per the germline V gene, CDR1 is MGHRA and CDR2 is YSYEKL. The length of the CDR3 is 14 residues. Trimming took 1 base from V and 6 from J, leaving 9 bases between them. CDR3 loop: CASSQVWGAGELFF. CDR3 bases: TGCGCCAGCAGCCAAGTATGGGGAGCCGGGGAGCTGTTTTTT.

CDR3 coding DNA: TGTGCCAGCAGCTGGGACAGGAACACTGAAGCTTTCTTT. Translating it yields CASSWDRNTEAFF. The chain recombines TRBV11-3 with TRBJ1-1; 7 bases are a match to TRBD1. The V and J ends lost 4 bases and 1 base, in that order; junction bases with no gene match: 0. The CDR3 totals 13 residues. The germline V gene has CDR1 SGHNT and CDR2 YENEEA.

V and J are TRBV4-1 and TRBJ1-1; a possible D gene is TRBD1 (5 bases). The CDR3 has 15 amino acids. Germline CDR1 MGHRA, CDR2 YSYEKL. V was shortened by 5 bases and J by 0 bases, with 13 bases between the two germline ends. Here the CDR3 reads CASSEQELLNTEAFF. The CDR3 nucleotides read TGCGCCAGCAGCGAACAGGAACTGCTGAACACTGAAGCTTTCTTT.

CDR3 amino acids: CASNHRNQGSEAFF. The CDR3 DNA reads TGCGCCAGCAACCACCGAAATCAGGGCTCTGAAGCTTTCTTT. This sequence joins TRBV5-1 and TRBJ1-1; D possibly corresponds to TRBD1 (5 bases). Between the trimmed V and J ends, which lost 6 bases and 6 bases, there was a span of 18 bases. In germline, CDR1 is SGHRS, CDR2 YFSETQ. This CDR3 is 14 amino acids long. The variable domain in full, with the rest retrieved from reference TRBV5-1 and TRBJ1-1, is KAGVTQTPRYLIKTRGQQVTLSCSPISGHRSVSWYQQTPGQGLQFLFEYFSETQRNKGNFPGRFSGRQFSNSRSEMNVSTLELGDSALYLCASNHRNQGSEAFFGQGTRLTVV.

The V and J genes are TRBV7-8 and TRBJ1-5; D is unclear. CDR3 size: 12 residues. CDR1 is SGHVS, CDR2 FQNEAQ, per germline. V shed 5 bases and J shed 4 bases, with 6 bases lying between them. As DNA, the CDR3 is TGTGCCAGCAGCCCCTCGAATCAGCCCCAGCATTTT. Protein sequence: CASSPSNQPQHF.

V usage is TRBV27 and J usage is TRBJ2-7; no definite D call. The length of the CDR3 is 13 residues. Germline values: CDR1 MNHEY, CDR2 SMNVEV (reference sequence). V was trimmed by 3 bases and J by 1 base, leaving 7 bases between them. The CDR3 here is CASSFGTSYEQYF. The CDR3 nucleotides read TGTGCCAGCAGTTTTGGCACATCCTACGAGCAGTACTTC.

The chain combines TRBV19 with TRBJ2-7, with 7 bases identical to TRBD1. The CDR3 extends over 14 amino acids. With 4 bases clipped from V and 3 bases from J, the junction kept 6 bases outside the gene matches. Germline V CDR1 and CDR2: LNHDA, SQIVND (reference sequence). In DNA, the CDR3 is TGTGCCAGTAGTAGGGGGACAGAGCTCTACGAGCAGTACTTC. Translated: CASSRGTELYEQYF. Together with reference TRBV19 and TRBJ2-7, the CDR3 gives the full variable domain: DGGITQSPKYLFRKEGQNVTLSCEQNLNHDAMYWYRQDPGQGLRLIYYSQIVNDFQKGDIAEGYSVSREKKESFPLTVTSAQKNPTAFYLCASSRGTELYEQYFGPGTRLTVT.

The V call is TRBV29-1, the J call TRBJ1-4; TRBD1 matches 9 bases. CDR1 and CDR2 from the germline V gene are SQVTM and ANQGSEA. The trim removed 6 bases at V and 6 bases at J, leaving 5 bases unmatched. This CDR3 is 13 amino acids long. The CDR3 bases are TGCAGCGTGACCGGGACAGGGTATGAAAAACTGTTTTTT. Protein: CSVTGTGYEKLFF.

The chain employs TRBV5-4 and TRBJ2-7; 8 bases align to TRBD2. The CDR3 runs 16 residues. V was pared by 3 bases and J by 5 bases, with 13 bases of the junction left unmatched. Per the germline V gene, CDR1 is SGHNT and CDR2 is YYREEE (reference sequence). The CDR3 nucleotides are TGTGCCAGCAGCTCGGATCCCGGGAGGGTAATCGACGAGCAGTACTTC. Translation gives CASSSDPGRVIDEQYF.

This clone was seen a single time. This sequence joins TRBV12-3 or TRBV12-4 and TRBJ2-7, with 9 bases fitting TRBD1. The CDR3 extends over 13 amino acids. Germline trimming cut 3 bases from V and 6 bases from J; bases unmatched to any gene: 3. CDR3 nucleotide sequence: TGTGCCAGCAGTTTCGACAGGGGGACCGAGCAGTACTTC. This codes for CASSFDRGTEQYF.

The chain recombines TRBV6-1 with TRBJ1-1; D remains unclear. The CDR3 has 14 amino acids. V lost 2 bases and J 6 bases, leaving 13 bases between the germline ends. Looked up from germline, CDR1 is MNHNS and CDR2 is SASEGT. The chain's CDR3 is CASSEYGLRAEAFF. DNA of the CDR3: TGTGCCAGCAGTGAATATGGCCTGCGGGCTGAAGCTTTCTTT.

This rearrangement joins TRBV28 to TRBJ1-2; the D gene is possibly TRBD1 (5 bases). CDR3 length: 12 residues. V lost 8 bases and J 2 bases, leaving 9 bases between the germline ends. CDR1 is MDHEN, CDR2 SYDVKM, per germline. The CDR3 is CASQGSNYGYTF. The CDR3 region has the DNA TGTGCCAGCCAGGGAAGCAACTATGGCTACACCTTC.

The chain employs TRBV6-6 and TRBJ1-2; 7 bases are a match to TRBD1. The CDR3 totals 14 residues. V shed 3 bases, J shed 2 bases, and the junction held 3 bases outside the gene matches. Germline values: CDR1 MNHNY, CDR2 SVGAGI (reference sequence). As DNA, the CDR3 is TGTGCCAGCAGTTATACGACAGGGAACTATGGCTACACCTTC. Translating gives CASSYTTGNYGYTF.